The clone carrying this T cell receptor beta chain was observed many times. Antigen: not known. TCRdb reprocessed the 5' RACE reads with MiXCR, giving one entry per CDR3 protein. The table shows under 250,000 distinct CDR3 sequences, with about 10% occurring only once. Losses at the gene ends were 5 bases for V and 5 bases for J; bases not matched to a gene: 12. The CDR3 sequence is 16 residues long. Germline V gene sequence: CDR1 SGHTA, CDR2 FQGTGA. This record belongs to a study of CD8 T cells in ankylosing spondylitis. Findings and caveats of the study: Reportedly, disease-linked clones are significantly enriched in ankylosing spondylitis patients' matched synovial fluid. For ankylosing spondylitis blood, a TCR beta motif of 7 or 8 highly homologous variants appeared characteristic. Clones linked to disease, bearing a CD8+ phenotype, were relatively rare in peripheral blood.

The material sequenced was blood, either unsorted or a sorted T cell fraction (not recorded which). This sequence was found in a male donor with ankylosing spondylitis or in good health (not recorded which). This chain connects TRBV7-3 to TRBJ2-1, with 7 positions matching TRBD2. The CDR3 is CASSRDASGQHNEQFF. In DNA form, the CDR3 reads TGTGCCAGCAGCCGTGACGCTAGCGGACAACACAATGAGCAGTTCTTC.